The 10 T cell receptor beta chains given below trace back to one sample, sequenced in a study of T-cell reconstitution after alpha-beta-depleted transplantation in children. A library of TCRbeta sequences, prepared with unique molecular identifiers, was generated. TCRdb independently ran MiXCR on the PCR reads; one entry per CDR3 protein. The table has 180,000 or so distinct CDR3 sequences, 5% to 7.5% seen once; the top ten hold roughly 4.5%. Here the sequenced sample was PBMCs, taken before TCRalphabeta/CD19-depleted stem cell transplant. The source is a girl under three years old with combined immunodeficiency, due to receive a stem cell transplant.

This clonotype was observed at least ten times. CDR3 protein: CASSFPPGTNEQFF. Written as DNA, the CDR3 is TGTGCCAGCAGTTTCCCTCCGGGGACCAATGAGCAGTTCTTC. The gene calls are TRBV12-3 or TRBV12-4 and TRBJ2-1; D tentatively reads TRBD1 or TRBD2 (5 bases each). There are 14 residues in the CDR3. Trimming took 3 bases from V and 6 from J, leaving 12 bases between them.

This clonotype was seen at least ten times. This sequence joins TRBV14 and TRBJ2-5, with a weak D call TRBD1 (6 bases). Germline V gene data show CDR1 as SGHDN and CDR2 as FVKESK. The CDR3 contains 17 residues. Trimming took off 0 bases at V and 4 bases at J, with 18 bases between the two ends. The DNA of the CDR3 is TGTGCCAGCAGCCAAGATCTTATGACAGGAAGAGGAGAGACCCAGTACTTC. Protein sequence: CASSQDLMTGRGETQYF.

CDR3 bases: TGTGCCAGCAGCTTAGTGTGGGGGGGCAGGAATGAGCAGTTCTTC. Translated: CASSLVWGGRNEQFF. The chain employs TRBV13 and TRBJ2-1; a weak D match, TRBD2 (7 bases). V was shortened by 1 base and J by 7 bases, with 14 bases between the two germline ends. CDR3 length: 15 residues. Per the germline V gene, CDR1 is PRHDT and CDR2 is FYEKMQ (reference sequence).

This clonotype appeared many times. The chain couples TRBV7-3 to TRBJ2-7, with D possibly TRBD2 on 5 matching bases. Germline V gene lookup returns CDR1 SGHTA and CDR2 FQGTGA. This CDR3 contains 14 residues. The germline V and J ends were trimmed by 5 bases and 2 bases, with 13 bases remaining between them. This CDR3 reads CASSGGLPPYEQYF. The CDR3 bases are TGTGCCAGCAGCGGCGGACTCCCTCCCTACGAGCAGTACTTC.

This clonotype was detected ten times or more. The chain links TRBV14 to TRBJ2-3; D call uncertain. The CDR3 runs to 16 residues. V dropped 5 bases and J dropped 6 bases, with 21 bases sitting between them. Germline values: CDR1 SGHDN, CDR2 FVKESK. DNA for the CDR3: TGTGCCAGCAGCTCTAGACGACAAATGTATCTGGATACGCAGTATTTT. Encoded protein: CASSSRRQMYLDTQYF.

The chain combines TRBV7-6 with TRBJ2-7; D perhaps matches TRBD1 (5 bases). CDR1 and CDR2 from the germline V gene are SGHVS and FNYEAQ. The CDR3 consists of 15 residues. Trimming stripped 8 bases from V and 3 bases from J, with 20 bases between. The CDR3 spells CASSEFREGDYEQYF. CDR3 coding DNA: TGTGCCAGCTCCGAATTCAGGGAAGGGGACTACGAGCAGTACTTC.

This clonotype was detected a few times. This chain links TRBV19 with TRBJ2-7; TRBD1 aligns across 9 bases. V lost 7 bases, J lost 4 bases, and 11 bases stayed unmatched. The length of the CDR3 is 15 residues. CDR1 is LNHDA and CDR2 is SQIVND in the germline V gene (reference sequence). The CDR3 is CASIPTGGIYYEQYF. For the CDR3, the DNA is TGTGCCAGTATCCCGACAGGGGGAATATATTACGAGCAGTACTTC.

This clonotype was seen at least ten times. DNA for the CDR3: TGCAGTGCTAGAGATTTGGGCCCCGGGAGTCCCCAGCATTTT. It specifies CSARDLGPGSPQHF. The chain employs TRBV20-1 and TRBJ1-5; D is uncertain. The CDR3 runs 14 residues. Between the trimmed V and J ends, which lost 0 bases and 10 bases, there was a span of 16 bases. Germline lookup yields CDR1 DFQATT and CDR2 SNEGSKA (reference sequence).

This clonotype was recorded at least ten times. This chain links TRBV24-1 with TRBJ1-1; D remains ambiguous. The germline V gene encodes CDR1 KGHDR and CDR2 SFDVKD. The CDR3 consists of 13 residues. V lost 0 bases, J lost 4 bases, and 5 bases lay in between. The chain's CDR3 is CATSDLRSTEAFF. In DNA, the CDR3 is TGTGCCACCAGTGATTTGCGATCCACTGAAGCTTTCTTT.

This clonotype has ten or more counts. The chain carries TRBV9 and TRBJ1-1; D unresolved. This CDR3 is 14 amino acids long. V lost 0 bases to trimming and J lost 2 bases, with 8 bases between them. The germline V gene encodes CDR1 SGDLS and CDR2 YYNGEE. The CDR3 spells CASSVGGTNTEAFF. The CDR3 region has the DNA TGTGCCAGCAGCGTAGGGGGAACCAACACTGAAGCTTTCTTT. The full variable domain, with the rest looked up from reference TRBV9 and TRBJ1-1, is DSGVTQTPKHLITATGQRVTLRCSPRSGDLSVYWYQQSLDQGLQFLIQYYNGEERAKGNILERFSAQQFPDLHSELNLSSLELGDSALYFCASSVGGTNTEAFFGQGTRLTVV.